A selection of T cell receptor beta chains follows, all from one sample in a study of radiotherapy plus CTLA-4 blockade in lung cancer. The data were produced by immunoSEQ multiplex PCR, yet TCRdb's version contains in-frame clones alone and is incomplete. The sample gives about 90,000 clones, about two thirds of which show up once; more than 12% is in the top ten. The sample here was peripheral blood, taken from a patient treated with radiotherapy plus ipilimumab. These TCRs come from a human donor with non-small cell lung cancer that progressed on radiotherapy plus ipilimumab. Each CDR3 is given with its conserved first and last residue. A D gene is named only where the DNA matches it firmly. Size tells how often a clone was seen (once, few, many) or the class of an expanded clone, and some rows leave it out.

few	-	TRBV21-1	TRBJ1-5	TGTGCCAGCAGCAAACCTTTCAAGGGTAATAGCAATCAGCCCCAGCATTTT	CASSKPFKGNSNQPQHF
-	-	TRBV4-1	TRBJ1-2	TGCGCCAGCAGCCGCATCGGGGGCTATGGCTACACCTTC	CASSRIGGYGYTF
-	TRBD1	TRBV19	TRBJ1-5	TGTGCCAGTAGTTCCATGGGGACAGGGGGACAGCCCCAGCATTTT	CASSSMGTGGQPQHF
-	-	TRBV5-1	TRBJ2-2	TGCGCCAGCAGCTTGGAACCTACAGGGAACACCGGGGAGCTGTTTTTT	CASSLEPTGNTGELFF
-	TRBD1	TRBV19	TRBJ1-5	TGTGCCAGTAGTCAGACAGGGCCGGATCAGCCCCAGCATTTT	CASSQTGPDQPQHF
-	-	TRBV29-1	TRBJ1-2	TGCAGCGTTGGAACCCGCGCTTTCTATGGCTACACCTTC	CSVGTRAFYGYTF
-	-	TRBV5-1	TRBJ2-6	TGCGCCAGCAGCTCCGAGGTAGCTGGGGCCAACGTCCTGACTTTC	CASSSEVAGANVLTF
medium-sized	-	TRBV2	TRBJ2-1	TGTGCCAGCAGTGTACAGGCAACCTACAATGAGCAGTTCTTC	CASSVQATYNEQFF
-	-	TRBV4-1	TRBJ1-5	TGCGCCAGCAGCCAAACAGTGTCTGGCAATCAGCCCCAGCATTTT	CASSQTVSGNQPQHF
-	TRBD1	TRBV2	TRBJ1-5	TGTGCCAGCAGTGGGGACAGGGCGGGTTCGGTGCCCCAGCATTTT	CASSGDRAGSVPQHF
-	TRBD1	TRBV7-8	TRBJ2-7	TGTGCCAGCAGCTCACTCACCGCCGGGACAGGGAACCTCTACGAGCAGTACTTC	CASSSLTAGTGNLYEQYF
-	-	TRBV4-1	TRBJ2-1	TGCGCCAGCAGCCAAGCCAGGGTCTGGAATGAGCAGTTCTTC	CASSQARVWNEQFF
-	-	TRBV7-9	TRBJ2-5	TGTGCCAGCAACCTCTTTGGGGGGCGAGAGACCCAGTACTTC	CASNLFGGRETQYF
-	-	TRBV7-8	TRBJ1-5	TGTGCCAGCAGCCGAACCGATCAGCCCCAGCATTTT	CASSRTDQPQHF
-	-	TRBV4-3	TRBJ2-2	TGCGCCAGCAGCCCCACTAATTTCCGAACCGGGGAGCTGTTTTTT	CASSPTNFRTGELFF
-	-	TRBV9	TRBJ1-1	TGTGCCAGCAGCGAAAACCCTGCGACAGGAGGAACTGAAGCTTTCTTT	CASSENPATGGTEAFF
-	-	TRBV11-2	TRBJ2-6	TGTGCCAGCACCCTCTCTGGGGCCAACGTCCTGACTTTC	CASTLSGANVLTF
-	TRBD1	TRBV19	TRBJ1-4	TGTGCCAGTAGGAGGGGGCCAACTAATGAAAAACTGTTTTTT	CASRRGPTNEKLFF